The 20 T cell receptor beta chains in this list originate from one sample, sequenced in a study of OX40 agonist ivuxolimab in advanced cancers. Profiling relied on immunoSEQ multiplex PCR, and the TCRdb table lists in-frame clones only, not all of them. The table lists over 85,000 clones, 93% of them singletons. This specimen was CD4+ or CD8+ T cells sorted from blood, taken in a trial of the OX40 agonist ivuxolimab. The receptors come from an adult with an advanced solid tumor such as melanoma, head and neck, liver or kidney cancer.

The chain couples TRBV19 to TRBJ2-1, with TRBD2 matching 8 bases. The junction had 7 bases not matched to a gene; V was cut back by 5 bases and J by 4 bases. This CDR3 contains 15 residues. Germline V gene lookup returns CDR1 LNHDA and CDR2 SQIVND (reference sequence). CDR3 DNA: TGTGCCAGTAGTCGGGGGGGGCTCTTTTACAATGAGCAGTTCTTC. It encodes CASSRGGLFYNEQFF.

The rearrangement joins TRBV7-6 to TRBJ1-6; D is ambiguous. The CDR3 is made up of 16 amino acids. Trimming stripped 4 bases from V and 4 bases from J, with 14 bases between. Germline loops: CDR1 SGHVS, CDR2 FNYEAQ. Here the CDR3 reads CASSSREILYNSPLHF. In DNA, the CDR3 is TGTGCCAGCAGCTCACGGGAGATCCTTTATAATTCACCCCTCCACTTT.

The V and J genes are TRBV30 and TRBJ2-1; 9 nucleotides line up with TRBD2. Germline V gives CDR1 GTSNPN, CDR2 SVGIG (reference sequence). CDR3 length: 15 amino acids. The trim removed 6 bases at V and 9 bases at J, leaving 15 bases unmatched. CDR3 sequence: CACPPIAGGQFEQFF. The CDR3 DNA sequence: TGTGCCTGCCCCCCCATTGCGGGGGGGCAATTTGAGCAGTTCTTC.

V usage is TRBV4-3 and J usage is TRBJ2-2; possible D gene TRBD1, 5 bases. Trimming took 1 base from V and 7 from J, leaving 19 bases between them. Germline CDR1 LGHNA, CDR2 YSLEER. The CDR3 contains 17 residues. The CDR3 DNA sequence: TGCGCCAGCAGCCAAGGGGGCGGCAGGGTGTTAAACGGGGAGCTGTTTTTT. Amino acids: CASSQGGGRVLNGELFF.

The rearrangement joins TRBV7-2 to TRBJ1-6; D possibly corresponds to TRBD1 (6 bases). Trimming took off 3 bases at V and 7 bases at J, with 19 bases between the two ends. Germline values: CDR1 SGHTA, CDR2 FQGNSA. The CDR3 runs to 17 residues. The CDR3 reads CASSLAGTSIKNSPLHF. CDR3 bases: TGTGCCAGCAGCTTGGCCGGGACATCTATAAAAAATTCACCCCTCCACTTT. Based on the CDR3 plus reference TRBV7-2 and TRBJ1-6, the full variable domain is GAGVSQSPSNKVTEKGKDVELRCDPISGHTALYWYRQSLGQGLEFLIYFQGNSAPDKSGLPSDRFSAERTGGSVSTLTIQRTQQEDSAVYLCASSLAGTSIKNSPLHFGNGTRLTVT.

V gene TRBV29-1 combines with J gene TRBJ1-1; D call uncertain. Germline values: CDR1 SQVTM, CDR2 ANQGSEA. V gave up 7 bases and J gave up 4 bases, with 13 bases separating them. This CDR3 comprises 12 residues. The chain's CDR3 is CSGSGSGTEAFF. The CDR3 coding sequence is TGCAGCGGCTCTGGGTCCGGCACTGAAGCTTTCTTT.

The CDR3 protein is CASGLVSGGGYNEQFF. For the CDR3, the DNA is TGTGCTAGTGGTTTGGTAAGCGGCGGGGGGTACAATGAGCAGTTCTTC. V is TRBV12-5 and J is TRBJ2-1, with 8 nucleotides matching TRBD2. The length of the CDR3 is 16 residues. V lost 0 bases to trimming and J lost 4 bases; unmatched junction nucleotides: 5. Germline values: CDR1 LGHNT, CDR2 FRNRAP.

The genes are TRBV6-6 and TRBJ2-1; 9 bases match TRBD2. The J segment lost 6 bases and the V segment lost 10 bases, leaving 4 bases of the junction unmatched. CDR1 and CDR2 from the germline V gene are MNHNY and SVGAGI (reference sequence). The CDR3 consists of 12 residues. This chain's CDR3 is CATSGTPNEQFF. CDR3 nucleotide sequence: TGTGCCACTAGCGGGACCCCCAATGAGCAGTTCTTC.

This chain joins TRBV9 and TRBJ1-1; D may be TRBD1 (6 bases). Germline lookup yields CDR1 SGDLS and CDR2 YYNGEE. The ends were cut back, 4 bases at V and 0 bases at J, with 10 bases in the middle. The CDR3 contains 14 residues. CDR3 in amino acids: CASSRGGVNTEAFF. The DNA of the CDR3 is TGTGCCAGCAGCAGGGGGGGCGTGAACACTGAAGCTTTCTTT.

This sequence joins TRBV4-2 and TRBJ2-1; 10 positions agree with TRBD2. The length of the CDR3 is 20 residues. Germline V gives CDR1 LGHNA, CDR2 YNFKEQ. After removal of 0 bases from V and 0 bases from J, the junction contained 11 bases not matched to a gene. For the CDR3, the DNA is TGTGCCAGCAGCCAAGAAAGGGAAGCGGGAGGGCCGGGCTCCTACAATGAGCAGTTCTTC. Protein: CASSQEREAGGPGSYNEQFF.

This clone is a singleton in its sample. The V gene is TRBV4-2, the J gene TRBJ2-5; 12 bases map to TRBD2. Germline values: CDR1 LGHNA, CDR2 YNFKEQ. V lost 0 bases and J lost 4; bases outside the gene matches: 3. This CDR3 is 16 amino acids long. CDR3 amino acids: CASSQEASGRGETQYF. CDR3 in DNA: TGTGCCAGCAGCCAAGAGGCTAGCGGGAGGGGAGAGACCCAGTACTTC.

The gene calls are TRBV5-1 and TRBJ1-3, with no clear D. Germline V gene sequence: CDR1 SGHRS, CDR2 YFSETQ. Trimming cost V 2 bases and J 3 bases, with 9 bases left between them. This CDR3 has 14 residues. The CDR3 DNA sequence: TGCGCCAGCAGCTTAACGGGGAATGGAAACACCATATATTTT. Protein: CASSLTGNGNTIYF.

The chain recombines TRBV7-8 with TRBJ1-3; D not certain. Germline V gene data show CDR1 as SGHVS and CDR2 as FQNEAQ. The CDR3 has 16 amino acids. V lost 5 bases to trimming and J lost 3 bases, with 17 bases between them. DNA for the CDR3: TGTGCCAGCAGCCCCATGAGGATTACACTTGGAAACACCATATATTTT. Translating gives CASSPMRITLGNTIYF.

The rearrangement links TRBV19 to TRBJ2-1; 9 nucleotides match TRBD2. The trim removed 5 bases at V and 8 bases at J, leaving 10 bases unmatched. Per the germline V gene, CDR1 is LNHDA and CDR2 is SQIVND (reference sequence). This CDR3 has 15 amino acids. The CDR3 nucleotides are TGTGCCAGTAGTTTCGGTGGTAGCGGGGGCCATGAGCAGTTCTTC. It translates to CASSFGGSGGHEQFF. The full variable domain, with the rest looked up from reference TRBV19 and TRBJ2-1, is DGGITQSPKYLFRKEGQNVTLSCEQNLNHDAMYWYRQDPGQGLRLIYYSQIVNDFQKGDIAEGYSVSREKKESFPLTVTSAQKNPTAFYLCASSFGGSGGHEQFFGPGTRLTVL.

A single count supports this clone. The CDR3 nucleotides read TGTGCCAGCAGCCCACCTACAGAGAACACTGAAGCTTTCTTT. Its translation is CASSPPTENTEAFF. This chain connects TRBV5-4 to TRBJ1-1; D unresolved. Trimming pared 4 bases from V and 1 base from J, leaving 11 bases between. This CDR3 spans 14 amino acids. Germline CDR1 and CDR2: SGHNT and YYREEE (reference sequence). Variable domain in full (rest from reference TRBV5-4 and TRBJ1-1): ETGVTQSPTHLIKTRGQQVTLRCSSQSGHNTVSWYQQALGQGPQFIFQYYREEENGRGNFPPRFSGLQFPNYSSELNVNALELDDSALYLCASSPPTENTEAFFGQGTRLTVV.

The chain is built from TRBV11-2 and TRBJ2-1; possibly TRBD2 for D (5 bases). The V gene's germline CDR1 is SGHAT and CDR2 FQNNGV. V dropped 2 bases and J dropped 10 bases, with 12 bases sitting between them. This CDR3 comprises 13 residues. The CDR3 region is CASSLSNGEEQFF. DNA of the CDR3: TGTGCCAGCAGCTTATCGAACGGGGAGGAGCAGTTCTTC.

This chain links TRBV5-4 with TRBJ1-2; D unresolved. This CDR3 has 11 residues. Germline CDR1 SGHNT, CDR2 YYREEE (reference sequence). V was clipped by 10 bases and J by 0 bases, with 7 bases between them. The CDR3 spells CAFIANYGYTF. The CDR3 DNA reads TGTGCCTTCATAGCTAACTATGGCTACACCTTC.

The chain carries TRBV30 and TRBJ1-5, with 8 bases fitting TRBD1. This CDR3 contains 14 residues. CDR1 and CDR2 from the germline V gene are GTSNPN and SVGIG (reference sequence). With 6 bases clipped from V and 6 bases from J, the junction kept 10 bases outside the gene matches. CDR3 region: CACRQGSARQPQHF. For the CDR3, the DNA is TGTGCCTGCCGACAGGGGTCGGCTCGTCAGCCCCAGCATTTT.

The gene calls are TRBV30 and TRBJ2-3; D is unresolved. V lost 2 bases, J lost 1 base, and 10 bases lay in between. The germline CDR1 and CDR2 sequences are GTSNPN and SVGIG (reference sequence). This CDR3 contains 14 residues. The CDR3 nucleotides are TGTGCCTGGAGTAAAAGGCAGGGCACAGATACGCAGTATTTT. Protein sequence: CAWSKRQGTDTQYF.

The chain couples TRBV6-5 to TRBJ2-1; no clear D. The CDR3 extends over 13 amino acids. V was cut by 6 bases and J by 5 bases, with 11 bases left in between. CDR1 MNHEY and CDR2 SVGAGI come from the germline V gene. The CDR3 spells CASSQTGNNEQFF. CDR3 DNA: TGTGCCAGCAGCCAGACTGGAAACAATGAGCAGTTCTTC.